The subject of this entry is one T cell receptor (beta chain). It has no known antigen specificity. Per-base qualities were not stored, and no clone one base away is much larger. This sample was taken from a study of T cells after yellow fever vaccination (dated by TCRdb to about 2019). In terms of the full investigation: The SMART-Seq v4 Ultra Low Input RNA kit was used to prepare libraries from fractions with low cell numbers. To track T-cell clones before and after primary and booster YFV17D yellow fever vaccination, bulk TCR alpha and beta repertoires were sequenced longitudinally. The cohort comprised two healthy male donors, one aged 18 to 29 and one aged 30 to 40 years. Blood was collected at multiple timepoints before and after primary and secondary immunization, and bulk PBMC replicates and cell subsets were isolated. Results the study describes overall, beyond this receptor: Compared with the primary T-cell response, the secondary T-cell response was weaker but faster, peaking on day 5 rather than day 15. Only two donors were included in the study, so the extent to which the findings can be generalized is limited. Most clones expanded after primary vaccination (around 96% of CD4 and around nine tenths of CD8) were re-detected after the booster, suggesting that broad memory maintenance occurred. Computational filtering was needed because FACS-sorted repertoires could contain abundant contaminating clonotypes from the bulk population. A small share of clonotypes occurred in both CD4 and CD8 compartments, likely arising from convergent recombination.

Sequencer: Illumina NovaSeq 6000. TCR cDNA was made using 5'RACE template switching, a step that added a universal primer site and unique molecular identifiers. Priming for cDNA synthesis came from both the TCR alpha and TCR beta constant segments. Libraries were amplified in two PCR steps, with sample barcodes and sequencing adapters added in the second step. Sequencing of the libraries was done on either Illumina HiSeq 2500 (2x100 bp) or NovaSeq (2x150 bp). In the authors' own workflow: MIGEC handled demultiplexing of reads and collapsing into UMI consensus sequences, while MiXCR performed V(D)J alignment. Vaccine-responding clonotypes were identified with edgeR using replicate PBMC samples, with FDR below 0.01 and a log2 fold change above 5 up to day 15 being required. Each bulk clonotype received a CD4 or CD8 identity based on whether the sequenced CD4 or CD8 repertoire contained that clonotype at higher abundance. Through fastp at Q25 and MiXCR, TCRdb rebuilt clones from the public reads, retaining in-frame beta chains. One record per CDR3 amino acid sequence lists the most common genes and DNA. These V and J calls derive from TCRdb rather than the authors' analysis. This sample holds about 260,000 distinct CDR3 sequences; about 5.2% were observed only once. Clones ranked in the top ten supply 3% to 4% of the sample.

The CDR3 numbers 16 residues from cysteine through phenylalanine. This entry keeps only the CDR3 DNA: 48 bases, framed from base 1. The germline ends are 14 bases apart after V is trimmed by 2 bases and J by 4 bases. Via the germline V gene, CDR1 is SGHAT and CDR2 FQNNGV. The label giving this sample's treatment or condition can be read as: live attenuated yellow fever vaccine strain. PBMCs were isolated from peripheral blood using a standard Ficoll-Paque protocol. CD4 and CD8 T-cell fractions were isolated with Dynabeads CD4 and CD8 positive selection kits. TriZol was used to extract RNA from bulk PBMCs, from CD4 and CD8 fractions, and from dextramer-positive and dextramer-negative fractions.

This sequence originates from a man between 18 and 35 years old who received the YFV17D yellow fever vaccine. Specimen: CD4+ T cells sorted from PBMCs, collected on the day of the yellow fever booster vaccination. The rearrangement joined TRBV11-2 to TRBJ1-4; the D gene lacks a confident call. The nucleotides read TGTGCCAGCAGCTTAATGTTGGACGGATATAATGAAAAACTGTTTTTT. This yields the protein CASSLMLDGYNEKLFF.